This T cell receptor (beta chain) emerged from a study of T cells in Graves' hyperthyroidism and ophthalmopathy. Losses at the gene ends were 5 bases for V and 8 bases for J; bases not matched to a gene: 10. This CDR3 contains 15 residues. CDR1 and CDR2 from the germline V gene are MDHEN and SYDVKM. Using RNA transcripts as the source, TCR beta CDR3 regions were amplified. An initial round of RT-PCR targeting the TCR CDR3 relied on the HTBI primer set. A single record per CDR3 protein comes from TCRdb applying MiXCR to the multiplex PCR reads. The table has 640,000 or so distinct CDR3 sequences, 12% to 15% seen once; the top ten hold less than 9%. This clonotype was seen ten or more times.

This chain joins TRBV28 and TRBJ2-1, with 9 bases aligning to TRBD1. The sequence was obtained from a woman younger than 30 with Graves' ophthalmopathy. Sequenced input: blood. This chain's CDR3 is CASSALDRGFDEQFF. Written as DNA, the CDR3 is TGTGCCAGCAGTGCCCTGGACAGGGGTTTCGATGAGCAGTTCTTC.